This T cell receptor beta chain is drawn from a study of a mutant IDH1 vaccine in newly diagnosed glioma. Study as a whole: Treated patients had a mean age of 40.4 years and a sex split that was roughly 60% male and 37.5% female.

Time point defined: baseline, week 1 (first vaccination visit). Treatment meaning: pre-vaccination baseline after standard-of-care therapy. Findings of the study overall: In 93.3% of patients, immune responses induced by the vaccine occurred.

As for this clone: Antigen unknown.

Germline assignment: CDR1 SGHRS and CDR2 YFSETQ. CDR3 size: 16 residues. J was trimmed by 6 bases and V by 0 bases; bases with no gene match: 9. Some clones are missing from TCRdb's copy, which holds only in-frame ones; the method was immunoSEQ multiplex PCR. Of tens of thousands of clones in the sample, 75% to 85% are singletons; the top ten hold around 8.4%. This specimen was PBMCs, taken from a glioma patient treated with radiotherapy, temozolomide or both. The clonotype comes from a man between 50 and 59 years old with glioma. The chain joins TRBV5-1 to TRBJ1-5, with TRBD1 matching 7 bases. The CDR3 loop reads CASSLGDRQGGQPQHF. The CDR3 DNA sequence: TGCGCCAGCAGCTTGGGGGACCGACAGGGAGGTCAGCCCCAGCATTTT.